This T cell receptor (beta chain) was sequenced in a study of T cells in Graves' hyperthyroidism and ophthalmopathy. Study-wide findings and caveats: Separating ophthalmopathy from stable hyperthyroidism was achieved by a 13 V-J model.

Turning to this clonotype: Its antigen remains unidentified.

A patient was excluded if there was uncontrolled infection, other autoimmune disease, pregnancy or lactation. Each diagnosis was grounded in clinical symptoms, serum thyroxine and TRAb, thyroid ultrasound, and orbital computed tomography. Authors of the study amplified TCR beta CDR3 regions from RNA transcripts. Initially, a first-round RT-PCR of the TCR CDR3 employed the HTBI primer set. TCRdb called the multiplex PCR reads again in MiXCR, with one record for every CDR3 protein. This table has 540,000 or so distinct CDR3 sequences, just over 45% appearing once. V was trimmed by 0 bases and J by 0 bases, leaving 7 bases between them. The length of the CDR3 is 15 residues. Per the germline V gene, CDR1 is SGHRS and CDR2 is YFSETQ.

This chain connects TRBV5-1 to TRBJ2-1, with D unclear. This TCR came from an adult woman with Graves' disease, either hyperthyroidism or ophthalmopathy (not recorded which). The sequenced sample was peripheral blood or thyroid tissue (not recorded which). The CDR3 nucleotides read TGCGCCAGCAGCTTGGCCGTCAGCTCCTACAATGAGCAGTTCTTC. This encodes CASSLAVSSYNEQFF. Full variable domain (missing parts from reference TRBV5-1 and TRBJ2-1): KAGVTQTPRYLIKTRGQQVTLSCSPISGHRSVSWYQQTPGQGLQFLFEYFSETQRNKGNFPGRFSGRQFSNSRSEMNVSTLELGDSALYLCASSLAVSSYNEQFFGPGTRLTVL.